The 27 T cell receptor beta chains in this list originate from one sample, sequenced in a study of CD8 T cells in ankylosing spondylitis. No cognate antigen is known for these TCRs. Overall study results and limits: Among TCR beta sequences, a motif of eight highly homologous variants appeared characteristic of ankylosing spondylitis blood.

TCRdb ran MiXCR on the 5' RACE reads and lists one entry per CDR3 protein. The sample records more than 650,000 distinct CDR3 sequences, about 12% being singletons. Specimen: blood, either unsorted or a sorted T cell fraction (not recorded which). The receptors stem from a male donor with ankylosing spondylitis.

A few counts support this clonotype. This chain uses TRBV7-9 with TRBJ1-3; D is unresolved. The germline gives CDR1 SEHNR, CDR2 FQNEAQ (reference sequence). Trimming left V 2 bases short and J 6 bases short, with 17 bases between. The CDR3 totals 16 residues. CDR3 DNA sequence: TGTGCCAGCAGCTTACCGACGGGTACTCTGGAAAACACCATATATTTT. As protein: CASSLPTGTLENTIYF.

This clonotype was counted a few times. The V call is TRBV20-1, the J call TRBJ1-2, with D uncertain. CDR3 length: 12 residues. V dropped 5 bases and J dropped 0 bases, with 7 bases sitting between them. Germline V gene lookup returns CDR1 DFQATT and CDR2 SNEGSKA (reference sequence). CDR3 DNA sequence: TGCAGTGCTTCCCCGCCTAACTATGGCTACACCTTC. As protein: CSASPPNYGYTF.

The table lists this clonotype with a count of one. The chain couples TRBV29-1 to TRBJ2-5; D gene ambiguous. The V gene's germline CDR1 is SQVTM and CDR2 ANQGSEA. The ends were cut back, 4 bases at V and 0 bases at J, with 9 bases in the middle. CDR3 length: 13 residues. CDR3 bases: TGCAGCGTTGTCGATAACTACCAAGAGACCCAGTACTTC. Translation: CSVVDNYQETQYF.

This chain links TRBV6-4 with TRBJ2-1, with 8 bases fitting TRBD2. The germline CDR1 and CDR2 sequences are MRHNA and SNTAGT. The V gene end was trimmed by 5 bases and the J gene end by 7 bases; junction bases not matched to a gene: 7. This CDR3 comprises 14 residues. The CDR3 spells CASSRAGDVNEQFF. CDR3 DNA: TGTGCCAGCAGTAGAGCGGGAGACGTGAATGAGCAGTTCTTC.

This clonotype was seen more than once but under ten times. V usage is TRBV20-1 and J usage is TRBJ2-1; TRBD2 agrees at 14 bases. Trimming removed 5 bases from V and 8 bases from J; junction bases left unmatched: 5. The CDR3 is 14 residues long. Germline assignment: CDR1 DFQATT and CDR2 SNEGSKA (reference sequence). Written as DNA, the CDR3 is TGCAGTGCTCCGACTAGCGGGAGGGGCGATGAGCAGTTCTTC. Its protein product is CSAPTSGRGDEQFF.

This clonotype was found a few times. The rearrangement joins TRBV6-1 to TRBJ2-2, with D possibly matching TRBD2 (5 bases). This CDR3 comprises 16 residues. V gave up 9 bases and J gave up 0 bases, with 17 bases separating them. CDR1 is MNHNS, CDR2 SASEGT, per germline. CDR3 amino acids: CASTDPPGANTGELFF. DNA of the CDR3: TGTGCCAGTACCGACCCACCCGGGGCGAACACCGGGGAGCTGTTTTTT.

The J gene is TRBJ1-6, the V gene TRBV6-1, with 8 positions matching TRBD1. The length of the CDR3 is 15 residues. CDR1 is MNHNS, CDR2 SASEGT, per germline. The ends lost 6 bases at V and 9 bases at J; junction bases unmatched: 10. Here the CDR3 DNA reads TGTGCCAGCAGCTTCCAGGGGGCGCGAAGTTCACCCCTCCACTTT. Translated, it gives CASSFQGARSSPLHF.

Many counts were recorded for this clonotype. V and J are TRBV4-3 and TRBJ2-3; 11 bases are shared with TRBD2. After removal of 4 bases from V and 6 bases from J, the junction contained 9 bases not matched to a gene. The CDR3 has 16 amino acids. Germline CDR1 LGHNA, CDR2 YSLEER. The CDR3 sequence is CASSPRGTSGSDTQYF. The CDR3 bases are TGCGCCAGCAGCCCGAGGGGCACTAGCGGGAGTGATACGCAGTATTTT.

The chain recombines TRBV5-1 with TRBJ1-1; weak D call: TRBD1 (5 bases). Trimming took off 4 bases at V and 1 base at J, with 14 bases between the two ends. Per the germline V gene, CDR1 is SGHRS and CDR2 is YFSETQ. CDR3 length: 15 residues. CDR3 nucleotide sequence: TGCGCCAGCAGCGGGCGAGGGACGGCGAACACTGAAGCTTTCTTT. This sequence encodes CASSGRGTANTEAFF.

This clonotype has just a few counts. The rearrangement links TRBV7-2 to TRBJ1-5, with TRBD1 as a possible D gene (5 bases). The CDR3 totals 13 residues. Trimming shortened V by 5 bases and J by 10 bases, and 15 bases separated the two germline ends. Germline CDR1 and CDR2: SGHTA and FQGNSA. CDR3 sequence (DNA): TGTGCCAGCAGCCCCCGGGGGGGGGACCCCCAGCATTTT. This encodes CASSPRGGDPQHF.

This rearrangement joins TRBV5-1 to TRBJ1-1, with D perhaps matching TRBD1 (5 bases). Germline-derived CDR1 and CDR2 are SGHRS and YFSETQ. With 1 base removed from V and 3 bases from J, the gap between germline ends came to 10 bases. The CDR3 length is 14 residues. CDR3 DNA sequence: TGCGCCAGCAGCTTGTGGGGCAAGGACACTGAAGCTTTCTTT. Translated: CASSLWGKDTEAFF.

V gene TRBV20-1 combines with J gene TRBJ1-2, with TRBD1 identical over 7 bases. V was pared by 1 base and J by 3 bases, with 5 bases of the junction left unmatched. Looked up from germline, CDR1 is DFQATT and CDR2 is SNEGSKA (reference sequence). The CDR3 is made up of 14 amino acids. The DNA for the CDR3 is TGCAGTGCTAGAGTGACAGGGCTGGACTATGGCTACACCTTC. This sequence encodes CSARVTGLDYGYTF.

The chain links TRBV7-2 to TRBJ2-3; 7 nucleotides line up with TRBD1. The CDR3 extends over 13 amino acids. Germline trimming cut 5 bases from V and 5 bases from J; bases unmatched to any gene: 4. Germline assignment: CDR1 SGHTA and CDR2 FQGNSA. The CDR3 loop reads CASSQRTGDTQYF. Written as DNA, the CDR3 is TGTGCCAGCAGCCAGCGGACAGGAGATACGCAGTATTTT.

CDR3 sequence: CASTQDRDRDWETQYF. In DNA form, the CDR3 reads TGTGCCAGCACTCAAGACCGGGACAGGGATTGGGAGACCCAGTACTTC. The V call is TRBV11-3, the J call TRBJ2-5; 9 bases match TRBD1. The junction had 14 bases not matched to a gene; V was cut back by 7 bases and J by 5 bases. Germline V gene data show CDR1 as SGHNT and CDR2 as YENEEA. The CDR3 consists of 16 residues.

This clonotype was seen at least ten times. This rearrangement joins TRBV5-1 to TRBJ2-3, with 7 bases identical to TRBD1. Germline V gene data show CDR1 as SGHRS and CDR2 as YFSETQ. The length of the CDR3 is 15 residues. J gave up 6 bases and V 4 bases, and 11 bases lay outside the gene matches. The CDR3 protein is CASSPGQPDGDTQYF. The CDR3 DNA reads as TGCGCCAGCAGCCCGGGACAGCCTGACGGGGATACGCAGTATTTT.

The chain has TRBV7-2 and TRBJ2-1; D not resolved. V lost 0 bases, J lost 2 bases, and 8 bases lay in between. Germline CDR1 is SGHTA and CDR2 is FQGNSA. This CDR3 contains 15 residues. In DNA, the CDR3 is TGTGCCAGCAGCTTAGCTAGCATGACCTACAATGAGCAGTTCTTC. Translation: CASSLASMTYNEQFF.

This chain links TRBV6-1 with TRBJ1-2; D perhaps matches TRBD1 (6 bases). The CDR3 runs 13 residues. Looked up from germline, CDR1 is MNHNS and CDR2 is SASEGT. Trimming pared 6 bases from V and 1 base from J, leaving 9 bases between. CDR3 sequence: CASSPGHNYGYTF. DNA of the CDR3: TGTGCCAGCAGCCCGGGACATAACTATGGCTACACCTTC.

This clonotype was counted ten times or more. The V and J genes are TRBV29-1 and TRBJ2-3; D might be TRBD1 (6 bases). The CDR3 length is 13 residues. V lost 4 bases and J lost 0, with 8 bases in between. Germline CDR1 is SQVTM and CDR2 is ANQGSEA. CDR3 DNA: TGCAGCGTTGGGACAGCTAGCACAGATACGCAGTATTTT. It is translated as CSVGTASTDTQYF.

The genes are TRBV6-2 or TRBV6-3 and TRBJ1-2; TRBD1 matches at 7 bases. V lost 7 bases to trimming and J lost 8 bases; unmatched junction nucleotides: 10. Germline values: CDR1 MNHEY, CDR2 SVGEGT. CDR3 length: 13 amino acids. CDR3 sequence (DNA): TGTGCCAGCATCTCGCGACAGGGTGCGGGCTACACCTTC. This gives the protein CASISRQGAGYTF.

The rearrangement links TRBV13 to TRBJ2-7; D ambiguous. V was cut by 4 bases and J by 3 bases, with 13 bases left in between. Germline values: CDR1 PRHDT, CDR2 FYEKMQ (reference sequence). This CDR3 has 14 amino acids. This chain's CDR3 is CASSSERILYEQYF. CDR3 DNA: TGTGCCAGCAGCTCGGAACGGATCCTCTACGAGCAGTACTTC. Together with reference TRBV13 and TRBJ2-7, the CDR3 gives the full variable domain: AAGVIQSPRHLIKEKRETATLKCYPIPRHDTVYWYQQGPGQDPQFLISFYEKMQSDKGSIPDRFSAQQFSDYHSELNMSSLELGDSALYFCASSSERILYEQYFGPGTRLTVT.

The rearrangement joins TRBV20-1 to TRBJ2-7, with TRBD2 as a possible D gene (6 bases). Germline V lookup: CDR1 DFQATT, CDR2 SNEGSKA (reference sequence). The V and J ends lost 2 bases and 6 bases respectively, with 17 bases between them. There are 14 residues in the CDR3. CDR3 sequence: CSARSPQGGGEQYF. In DNA form, the CDR3 reads TGCAGTGCTAGATCGCCGCAGGGAGGAGGCGAGCAGTACTTC.

This clonotype has at least ten counts. The chain employs TRBV20-1 and TRBJ2-5, with a weak D call TRBD1 (6 bases). Germline V gene sequence: CDR1 DFQATT, CDR2 SNEGSKA (reference sequence). V lost 2 bases to trimming and J lost 9 bases, with 19 bases between them. This CDR3 has 14 amino acids. In DNA form, the CDR3 reads TGCAGTGCTAGAAGGACAGCCTCTTCCGAGGCCCAGTACTTC. Translating gives CSARRTASSEAQYF.

The chain links TRBV4-3 to TRBJ1-3, with 7 nucleotides matching TRBD1. Germline V lookup: CDR1 LGHNA, CDR2 YSLEER. V dropped 0 bases and J dropped 4; count of bases not matched to a gene: 9. The CDR3 has 17 amino acids. In DNA form, the CDR3 reads TGCGCCAGCAGCCAAGATCCCCGACAGGGTTACGGAAACACCATATATTTT. Its translation: CASSQDPRQGYGNTIYF.

CDR3: CASSGGTNNEQFF. CDR3 bases: TGCGCCAGCTCCGGTGGAACTAACAATGAGCAGTTCTTC. The chain carries TRBV4-3 and TRBJ2-1; D call uncertain. This CDR3 is built from 13 residues. Germline V lookup: CDR1 LGHNA, CDR2 YSLEER. The V gene lost 8 bases and the J gene lost 5 bases, with 13 bases spanning the gap.

This clonotype was seen a few times. This chain connects TRBV15 to TRBJ2-5, with 8 bases matching TRBD2. Germline CDR1 and CDR2: LNHNV and YYDKDF (reference sequence). Trimming removed 5 bases from V and 1 base from J; junction bases left unmatched: 3. CDR3 size: 14 residues. The chain's CDR3 is CATSSLAVQETQYF. The CDR3 region has the DNA TGTGCCACCAGCTCACTAGCGGTCCAAGAGACCCAGTACTTC.

The V call is TRBV5-5, the J call TRBJ2-1; TRBD1 aligns across 7 bases. Near its end, the DNA agrees better with TRBJ2-7, so the J call may be wrong. This CDR3 has 16 residues. CDR1 and CDR2 (germline): SGHKS, YYEKEE (reference sequence). CDR3 protein: CASSLGGQVAYNEQYF. CDR3 nucleotides: TGTGCCAGCAGCTTGGGTGGACAGGTTGCATACAATGAGCAGTACTTC.

This clonotype was observed a few times. The CDR3 bases are TGTGCCAGCAGAGCGGGATTTAGCACAGATACGCAGTATTTT. The encoded protein is CASRAGFSTDTQYF. The gene calls are TRBV28 and TRBJ2-3; 7 bases fit TRBD2. Germline assignment: CDR1 MDHEN and CDR2 SYDVKM. V shed 6 bases, J shed 0 bases, and the junction held 3 bases outside the gene matches. This CDR3 has 14 residues.